A single sample is the source of the 25 T cell receptor beta chains below, sequenced in a study of post-analysis software for immune sequencing data (dated by TCRdb to between 2014 and 2017). Libraries were made using PCR. Sequenced using an Illumina HiSeq 2500. To reduce PCR and sequencing biases, unique molecular identifiers were incorporated into the TCR beta cDNA libraries. In TCRdb, the public reads were trimmed at Q25 with fastp and aligned with MiXCR, with productive beta chains retained. A single entry per CDR3 protein holds the most common genes and DNA from its merged rows. This sample lists 160,000 or so distinct CDR3 sequences; under 40% were detected once. The ten largest clonotypes hold 25% to 35% of the sample. The time point label here, explained by the study, means: second blood draw from one MS patient after hematopoietic stem cell transplantation. The sample consisted of blood, taken after autologous hematopoietic stem cell transplantation. All receptors come from a girl aged 5-17 years with multiple sclerosis. Donor details come from another sample of the same person, matched by shared clones.

This clonotype has just a few counts. This sequence joins TRBV5-1 and TRBJ2-5; the D is unclear. V was pared by 1 base and J by 5 bases, with 9 bases between. From germline, CDR1 is SGHRS and CDR2 YFSETQ. The CDR3 sequence is 13 residues long. This chain's CDR3 is CASSLIVGETQYF. In nucleotides, the CDR3 is TGCGCCAGCAGCTTGATAGTCGGGGAGACCCAGTACTTC.

The chain recombines TRBV7-9 with TRBJ2-4, with TRBD1 matching 7 bases. Germline V CDR1 and CDR2: SEHNR, FQNEAQ (reference sequence). This CDR3 comprises 14 residues. Trimming at V came to 8 bases and at J to 2 bases, leaving 6 bases not matched to a gene. The CDR3 region has the DNA TGTGCCAGCTCAAGGGGGCAGTCCAAAAACATTCAGTACTTC. It encodes CASSRGQSKNIQYF.

V usage is TRBV5-8 and J usage is TRBJ2-4; 7 nucleotides match TRBD2. Germline V gene data show CDR1 as SGHTS and CDR2 as YDEGEE. J gave up 13 bases and V 4 bases, and 14 bases lay outside the gene matches. This CDR3 has 14 residues. CDR3: CASSLYPAGMEQYF. The CDR3 nucleotides read TGTGCCAGCAGCCTGTATCCAGCGGGGATGGAGCAGTACTTC.

This clonotype was detected only a few times. The chain combines TRBV7-9 with TRBJ2-7, with D possibly called TRBD1 or TRBD2 (5 bases each). The germline gives CDR1 SEHNR, CDR2 FQNEAQ (reference sequence). The CDR3 consists of 15 residues. V was shortened by 5 bases and J by 3 bases, with 17 bases between the two germline ends. DNA for the CDR3: TGTGCCAGCAGCCACCGGGACCTCGGGATCTACGAGCAGTACTTC. It translates to CASSHRDLGIYEQYF.

This clonotype was counted between two and nine times. The chain links TRBV7-2 to TRBJ2-1, with TRBD1 identical over 8 bases. The V gene end was trimmed by 6 bases and the J gene end by 4 bases; junction bases not matched to a gene: 8. CDR1 is SGHTA and CDR2 is FQGNSA in the germline V gene. This CDR3 comprises 15 residues. The CDR3: CASRTDRGPYNEQFF. The CDR3 DNA sequence: TGTGCCAGCAGAACCGACAGGGGCCCTTACAATGAGCAGTTCTTC.

There are a few counts of this clonotype. This chain joins TRBV27 and TRBJ2-7, with 8 bases that match TRBD1. CDR3 size: 15 residues. The V gene end was trimmed by 4 bases and the J gene end by 4 bases; junction bases not matched to a gene: 9. Germline CDR1 and CDR2: MNHEY and SMNVEV (reference sequence). CDR3 sequence reads: CASSSRGQGVYEQYF. DNA of the CDR3: TGTGCCAGCAGTTCGAGAGGACAGGGTGTATACGAGCAGTACTTC.

The J gene is TRBJ2-7, the V gene TRBV12-3 or TRBV12-4, with D possibly matching TRBD2 (6 bases). This CDR3 has 15 residues. Deletions cut 3 bases from V and 0 bases from J, with 12 bases between. CDR3 bases: TGTGCCAGCAGTTTTGGGGTGGGAGGCTCCTACGAGCAGTACTTC. Translated, it gives CASSFGVGGSYEQYF.

The rearrangement uses TRBV12-3 or TRBV12-4 and TRBJ2-3, with 10 nucleotides matching TRBD2. This CDR3 contains 14 residues. Trimming removed 4 bases from V and 7 bases from J; junction bases left unmatched: 5. DNA of the CDR3: TGTGCCAGCAGTTCTAGCGGGAGTCCAAATACGCAGTATTTT. Its translation: CASSSSGSPNTQYF.

This clonotype was detected a few times. The genes are TRBV20-1 and TRBJ1-4; the match to TRBD1 covers 7 bases. V dropped 6 bases and J dropped 4; count of bases not matched to a gene: 11. Germline loops: CDR1 DFQATT, CDR2 SNEGSKA (reference sequence). The CDR3 spans 15 residues. CDR3 region: CSAALPTGDNEKLFF. The CDR3 DNA reads TGCAGTGCGGCCCTCCCCACAGGGGATAATGAAAAACTGTTTTTT.

The gene calls are TRBV5-1 and TRBJ1-1, with 7 bases lining up with TRBD1. V shed 4 bases, J shed 1 base, and the junction held 4 bases outside the gene matches. From germline, CDR1 is SGHRS and CDR2 YFSETQ. The CDR3 has 14 amino acids. The CDR3 spells CASSIRTGNTEAFF. The CDR3, as DNA: TGCGCCAGCAGCATACGGACAGGGAACACTGAAGCTTTCTTT.

The J gene is TRBJ1-1, the V gene TRBV7-9; the D is unclear. Germline CDR1 SEHNR, CDR2 FQNEAQ (reference sequence). The CDR3 length is 16 residues. V dropped 5 bases and J dropped 2 bases, with 18 bases sitting between them. This CDR3 reads CASSHTKRTGNTEAFF. CDR3 in DNA: TGTGCCAGCAGCCATACGAAACGGACGGGAAACACTGAAGCTTTCTTT. The full variable domain, in which reference TRBV7-9 and TRBJ1-1 provide the parts outside the CDR3, is DTGVSQNPRHKITKRGQNVTFRCDPISEHNRLYWYRQTLGQGPEFLTYFQNEAQLEKSRLLSDRFSAERPKGSFSTLEIQRTEQGDSAMYLCASSHTKRTGNTEAFFGQGTRLTVV.

J is TRBJ2-4 and V is TRBV6-1; perhaps TRBD2 as D (6 bases). The V end was cut by 5 bases, the J end by 3 bases, with 17 bases between. Germline CDR1 MNHNS, CDR2 SASEGT. The CDR3 has 16 residues. CDR3 protein: CASSPSSGVGKNIQYF. CDR3 DNA: TGTGCCAGCAGTCCTTCGTCGGGAGTGGGCAAAAACATTCAGTACTTC.

This clonotype was seen only a few times. The genes are TRBV7-6 and TRBJ2-3, with D tentatively TRBD2 (6 bases). The V and J ends lost 4 bases and 5 bases respectively, with 13 bases between them. This CDR3 spans 14 amino acids. Germline V gives CDR1 SGHVS, CDR2 FNYEAQ. Written as DNA, the CDR3 is TGTGCCAGCAGCTCGGGAGTTACAGTAGATACGCAGTATTTT. Translation gives CASSSGVTVDTQYF. The whole variable domain, filled in from reference TRBV7-6 and TRBJ2-3, reads GAGVSQSPRYKVTKRGQDVALRCDPISGHVSLYWYRQALGQGPEFLTYFNYEAQQDKSGLPNDRFSAERPEGSISTLTIQRTEQRDSAMYRCASSSGVTVDTQYFGPGTRLTVL.

The chain's CDR3 is CSVVTGTGSFYEQYF. DNA for the CDR3: TGCAGCGTTGTTACCGGGACAGGGAGTTTCTACGAGCAGTACTTC. This chain links TRBV29-1 with TRBJ2-7; TRBD1 agrees at 9 bases. Germline-derived CDR1 and CDR2 are SQVTM and ANQGSEA. V was pared by 4 bases and J by 3 bases, with 10 bases of the junction left unmatched. The CDR3 is 15 amino acids.

The V and J genes are TRBV6-1 and TRBJ2-3, with 9 bases that match TRBD2. With 6 bases clipped from V and 0 bases from J, the junction kept 10 bases outside the gene matches. The CDR3 is 17 residues long. Germline CDR1 MNHNS, CDR2 SASEGT. CDR3: CASSAPGTSPSTDTQYF. The CDR3 DNA is TGTGCCAGCAGCGCTCCCGGGACTAGCCCTAGCACAGATACGCAGTATTTT.

V and J are TRBV5-1 and TRBJ2-7; 14 nucleotides line up with TRBD2. The V gene end was trimmed by 1 base and the J gene end by 5 bases; junction bases not matched to a gene: 5. Germline loops: CDR1 SGHRS, CDR2 YFSETQ. The CDR3 is 16 amino acids. The CDR3 DNA follows: TGCGCCAGCAGCTTGACTGGGACTAGCGGGAGCGACGAGCAGTACTTC. Protein: CASSLTGTSGSDEQYF.

The rearrangement uses TRBV20-1 and TRBJ2-7; weak D call: TRBD2 (5 bases). V shed 6 bases and J shed 4 bases, with 13 bases lying between them. The CDR3 totals 12 residues. Germline assignment: CDR1 DFQATT and CDR2 SNEGSKA (reference sequence). Written as DNA, the CDR3 is TGCAGTGCCGGAGGACCCTTGTACGAGCAGTACTTC. Translating gives CSAGGPLYEQYF.

This rearrangement joins TRBV7-9 to TRBJ1-1; D unresolved. Germline V gene data show CDR1 as SEHNR and CDR2 as FQNEAQ (reference sequence). Trimming took off 5 bases at V and 6 bases at J, with 16 bases between the two ends. CDR3 length: 14 amino acids. As DNA, the CDR3 is TGTGCCAGCAGCCCCCCGTGGGGTTTGCCTGAAGCTTTCTTT. This sequence encodes CASSPPWGLPEAFF.

This clonotype was seen a few times. The chain couples TRBV7-2 to TRBJ2-1; maybe TRBD2 (6 bases). The CDR3 is made up of 15 amino acids. The germline CDR1 and CDR2 sequences are SGHTA and FQGNSA. The CDR3 is CAIPGPRGPSNEQFF. CDR3 in DNA: TGTGCTATCCCAGGGCCGCGGGGTCCCAGCAATGAGCAGTTCTTC.

This clonotype has more than one count but fewer than ten. The chain combines TRBV7-2 with TRBJ1-4; weak D call: TRBD1 (6 bases). CDR1 and CDR2 from the germline V gene are SGHTA and FQGNSA. V was trimmed by 1 base and J by 6 bases, leaving 9 bases between them. CDR3 length equals 14 residues. The CDR3 DNA follows: TGTGCCAGCAGCTTAGGGGGGCGGGATGAAAAACTGTTTTTT. It translates to CASSLGGRDEKLFF.

This chain joins TRBV12-3 or TRBV12-4 and TRBJ2-1, with a possible D match to TRBD2 (6 bases). V dropped 2 bases and J dropped 4 bases, with 12 bases sitting between them. CDR3 length equals 15 residues. The CDR3 reads CASSLISAGYNEQFF. CDR3 coding DNA: TGTGCCAGCAGTTTAATTAGCGCGGGGTACAATGAGCAGTTCTTC.

This clonotype has a handful of counts. V gene TRBV24-1 combines with J gene TRBJ2-1; 8 positions match TRBD2. V shed 4 bases and J 13 bases; nucleotides not matched to a gene: 8. The CDR3 spans 13 residues. Germline assignment: CDR1 KGHDR and CDR2 SFDVKD. CDR3 region: CATSDTGTRYQFF. The CDR3 nucleotides are TGTGCCACCAGTGACACCGGGACTAGGTACCAGTTCTTC.

This chain links TRBV5-5 with TRBJ2-1, with D unclear. Trimming shortened V by 4 bases and J by 9 bases, and 17 bases separated the two germline ends. The CDR3 covers 14 residues. From germline, CDR1 is SGHKS and CDR2 YYEKEE (reference sequence). The CDR3 region is CASSPRSGVGEQFF. The CDR3, as DNA: TGTGCCAGCAGCCCGAGAAGTGGGGTCGGTGAGCAGTTCTTC.

This clonotype was seen a few times. The chain links TRBV6-5 to TRBJ2-7; weak D call: TRBD2 (5 bases). This CDR3 contains 15 residues. The V and J ends lost 0 bases and 3 bases respectively, with 12 bases between them. The germline V gene has CDR1 MNHEY and CDR2 SVGAGI. This CDR3 reads CASSYSVAGNYEQYF. The DNA of the CDR3 is TGTGCCAGCAGTTACTCCGTCGCCGGGAACTACGAGCAGTACTTC.

The chain has TRBV7-6 and TRBJ2-6; D call uncertain. The CDR3 spans 15 residues. CDR1 is SGHVS and CDR2 is FNYEAQ in the germline V gene. V lost 6 bases to trimming and J lost 0 bases, with 9 bases between them. This CDR3 is CASSQIPSGANVLTF. The CDR3 nucleotides read TGTGCCAGCAGTCAAATACCCTCTGGGGCCAACGTCCTGACTTTC.